This TCR beta chain emerged from a study of T cell repertoires in cytomegalovirus infection. Via MiXCR, TCRdb re-called the reads, giving one row per CDR3 protein. This sample has hundreds of thousands of distinct CDR3 sequences, with about 33% found just once. Germline lookup yields CDR1 LGHNT and CDR2 FRNRAP. Trimming removed 0 bases at V and 3 bases at J, with 17 bases between. The CDR3 length is 17 residues. Regarding this clonotype: Its antigen is not identified.

Material: cultured CD8+ T cells from PBMCs, obtained from culture after CMV antigen stimulation. The V gene is TRBV12-5, the J gene TRBJ1-2; D is possibly TRBD1 (5 bases). This TCR came from a human donor in good health (CMV status not recorded). Some clones in this sample may be carry-over from other donors' samples. The CDR3 loop is CASGLVLGDSGHYGYTF. The CDR3 region has the DNA TGTGCTAGTGGTTTGGTACTGGGTGACAGTGGGCACTATGGCTACACCTTC.